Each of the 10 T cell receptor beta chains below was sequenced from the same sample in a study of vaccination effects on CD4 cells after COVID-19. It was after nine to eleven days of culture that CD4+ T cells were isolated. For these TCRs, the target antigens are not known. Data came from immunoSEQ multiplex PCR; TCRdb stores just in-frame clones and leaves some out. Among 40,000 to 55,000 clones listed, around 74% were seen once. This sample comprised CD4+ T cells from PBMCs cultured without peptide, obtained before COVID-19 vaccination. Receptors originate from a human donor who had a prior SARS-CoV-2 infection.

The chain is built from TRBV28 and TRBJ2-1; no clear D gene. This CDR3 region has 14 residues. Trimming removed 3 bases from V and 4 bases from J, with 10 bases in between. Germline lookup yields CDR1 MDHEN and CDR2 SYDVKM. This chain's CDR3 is CASSFLTGYNEQFF. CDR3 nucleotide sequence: TGTGCCAGCAGTTTCTTAACTGGTTACAATGAGCAGTTCTTC.

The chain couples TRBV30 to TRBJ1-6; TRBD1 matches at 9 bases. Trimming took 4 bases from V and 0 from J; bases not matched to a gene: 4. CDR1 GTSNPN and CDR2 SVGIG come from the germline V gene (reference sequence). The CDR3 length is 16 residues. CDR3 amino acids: CAWNRGRGSYNSPLHF. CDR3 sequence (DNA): TGTGCCTGGAACAGGGGGCGAGGCTCCTATAATTCACCCCTCCACTTT.

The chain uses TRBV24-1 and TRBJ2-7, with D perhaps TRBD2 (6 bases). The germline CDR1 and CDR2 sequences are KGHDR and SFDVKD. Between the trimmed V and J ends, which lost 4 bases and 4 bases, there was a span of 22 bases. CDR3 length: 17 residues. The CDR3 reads CATSDTPGRRNGYEQYF. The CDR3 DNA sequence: TGTGCCACCAGTGACACACCGGGGAGGCGGAACGGTTACGAGCAGTACTTC.

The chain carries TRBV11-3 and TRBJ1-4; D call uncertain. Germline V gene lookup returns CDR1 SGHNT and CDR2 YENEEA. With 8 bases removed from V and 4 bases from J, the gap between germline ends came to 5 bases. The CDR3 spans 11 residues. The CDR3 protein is CASAFNEKLFF. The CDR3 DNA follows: TGTGCCAGCGCGTTTAATGAAAAACTGTTTTTT. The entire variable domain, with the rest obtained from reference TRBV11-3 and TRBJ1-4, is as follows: EAGVVQSPRYKIIEKKQPVAFWCNPISGHNTLYWYLQNLGQGPELLIRYENEEAVDDSQLPKDRFSAERLKGVDSTLKIQPAELGDSAVYLCASAFNEKLFFGSGTQLSVL.

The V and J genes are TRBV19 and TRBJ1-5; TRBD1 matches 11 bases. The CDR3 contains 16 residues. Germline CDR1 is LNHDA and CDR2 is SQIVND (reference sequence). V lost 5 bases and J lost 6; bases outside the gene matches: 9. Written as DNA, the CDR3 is TGTGCCAGTAGTGGCCGGGACAGGGGGGCGGGTCAGCCCCAGCATTTT. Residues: CASSGRDRGAGQPQHF.

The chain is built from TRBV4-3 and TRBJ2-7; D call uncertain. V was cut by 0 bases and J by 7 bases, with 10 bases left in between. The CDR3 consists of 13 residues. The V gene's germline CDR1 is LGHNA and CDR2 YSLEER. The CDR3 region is CASSQDIFREQYF. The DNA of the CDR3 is TGCGCCAGCAGCCAAGATATATTTCGGGAGCAGTACTTC.

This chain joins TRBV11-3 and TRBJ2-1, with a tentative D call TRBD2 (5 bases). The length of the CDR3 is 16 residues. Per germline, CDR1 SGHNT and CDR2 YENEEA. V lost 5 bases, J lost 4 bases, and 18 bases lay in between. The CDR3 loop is CASSPSALVGYNEQFF. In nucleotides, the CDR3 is TGTGCCAGCAGCCCAAGTGCACTAGTCGGTTACAATGAGCAGTTCTTC.

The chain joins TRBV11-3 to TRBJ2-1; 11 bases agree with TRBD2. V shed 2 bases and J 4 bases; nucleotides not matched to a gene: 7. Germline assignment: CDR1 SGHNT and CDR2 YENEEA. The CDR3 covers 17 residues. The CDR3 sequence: CASSLRWLAGGYNEQFF. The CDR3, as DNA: TGTGCCAGCAGCTTACGTTGGCTAGCGGGAGGATACAATGAGCAGTTCTTC.

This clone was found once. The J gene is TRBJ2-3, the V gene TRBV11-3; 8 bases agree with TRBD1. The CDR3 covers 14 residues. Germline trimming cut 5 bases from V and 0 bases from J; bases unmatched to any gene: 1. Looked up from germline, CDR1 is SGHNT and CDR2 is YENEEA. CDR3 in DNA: TGTGCCAGCAGCAACAGGGGGAGCACAGATACGCAGTATTTT. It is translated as CASSNRGSTDTQYF.

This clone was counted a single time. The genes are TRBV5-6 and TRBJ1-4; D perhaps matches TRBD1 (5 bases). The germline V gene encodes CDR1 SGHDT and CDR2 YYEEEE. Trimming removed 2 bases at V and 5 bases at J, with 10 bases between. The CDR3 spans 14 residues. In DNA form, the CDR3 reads TGTGCCAGCAGCTTCCCCAGGGCGAATGAAAAACTGTTTTTT. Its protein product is CASSFPRANEKLFF. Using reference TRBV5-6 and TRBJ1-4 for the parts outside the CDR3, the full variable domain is DAGVTQSPTHLIKTRGQQVTLRCSPKSGHDTVSWYQQALGQGPQFIFQYYEEEERQRGNFPDRFSGHQFPNYSSELNVNALLLGDSALYLCASSFPRANEKLFFGSGTQLSVL.